This TCR beta chain emerged from a study of vaccination effects on CD4 cells after COVID-19. Germline V gene lookup returns CDR1 SEHNR and CDR2 FQNEAQ (reference sequence). Trimming took 3 bases from V and 4 from J; bases not matched to a gene: 8. The CDR3 runs 15 residues. There are a few counts of this clone. The antigen remains unidentified. CD4+ T cell isolation took place after 10 days of culture. This individual contracted SARS-CoV-2 between March and December 2020, as verified by PCR. Each participant received a vaccine that was either BNT162b2 or mRNA-1273, given as two doses. Assay: immunoSEQ multiplex PCR; the TCRdb copy retains only in-frame clones and omits some. The top ten clones hold roughly 5.2% of a sample with 50,000 or so clones, around three quarters of them seen once.

The source material was CD4+ T cells from PBMCs cultured without peptide, sampled after COVID-19 vaccination. The chain is built from TRBV7-9 and TRBJ1-1; TRBD1 matches 7 bases. The sequence derives from a human donor who had a prior SARS-CoV-2 infection. In DNA form, the CDR3 reads TGTGCCAGCAGCTTTCAGGAGGGGGCGCGCACTGAAGCTTTCTTT. Its protein is CASSFQEGARTEAFF.